The next 31 T cell receptor beta chains were all read from a single sample in a study of blood T cell repertoires in COVID-19. Profiled with immunoSEQ multiplex PCR; TCRdb holds only in-frame clones, not every one. The sample holds about 120,000 clones, 85% to 90% seen once. Sequenced input: peripheral blood. The receptors come from a man aged 65 to 85 with active or convalescent COVID-19.

The gene calls are TRBV7-6 and TRBJ1-1; weak D call: TRBD1 (5 bases). Germline CDR1 and CDR2: SGHVS and FNYEAQ. The CDR3 has 15 residues. With 1 base removed from V and 6 bases from J, the gap between germline ends came to 15 bases. The chain's CDR3 is CASSLEAGAGSEAFF. The CDR3 DNA reads as TGTGCCAGCAGCTTAGAAGCCGGGGCGGGATCTGAAGCTTTCTTT.

The chain joins TRBV7-9 to TRBJ1-2, with 7 bases that match TRBD1. Per the germline V gene, CDR1 is SEHNR and CDR2 is FQNEAQ (reference sequence). This CDR3 spans 13 amino acids. Trimming at V came to 4 bases and at J to 3 bases, leaving 2 bases not matched to a gene. The CDR3 loop is CASSSQGDYGYTF. DNA of the CDR3: TGTGCCAGCAGCTCCCAGGGGGACTATGGCTACACCTTC.

V gene TRBV19 combines with J gene TRBJ2-7, with D perhaps TRBD2 (6 bases). The CDR3 totals 15 residues. Germline-derived CDR1 and CDR2 are LNHDA and SQIVND (reference sequence). Trimming left V 3 bases short and J 2 bases short, with 14 bases between. CDR3 nucleotide sequence: TGTGCCAGTAGTATTATCAGCGGGCCTACCTACGAGCAGTACTTC. Residues: CASSIISGPTYEQYF. Drawing the rest from reference TRBV19 and TRBJ2-7, the complete variable domain is DGGITQSPKYLFRKEGQNVTLSCEQNLNHDAMYWYRQDPGQGLRLIYYSQIVNDFQKGDIAEGYSVSREKKESFPLTVTSAQKNPTAFYLCASSIISGPTYEQYFGPGTRLTVT.

The chain joins TRBV28 to TRBJ2-6, with D uncertain. Trimming removed 5 bases at V and 6 bases at J, with 11 bases between. The germline gives CDR1 MDHEN, CDR2 SYDVKM. This CDR3 has 14 amino acids. In DNA form, the CDR3 reads TGTGCCAGCAGTCCCCCCTACCAGGCCAACGTCCTGACTTTC. Protein sequence: CASSPPYQANVLTF.

The table lists this clone with a count of one. V usage is TRBV11-3 and J usage is TRBJ2-1; 7 positions agree with TRBD1. This CDR3 is built from 14 residues. Germline V gives CDR1 SGHNT, CDR2 YENEEA. The junction had 5 bases not matched to a gene; V was cut back by 5 bases and J by 4 bases. CDR3 nucleotides: TGTGCCAGCAGCCCAGAGACAGGGTACAATGAGCAGTTCTTC. Residues: CASSPETGYNEQFF.

For the CDR3, the DNA is TGTGCCAGCAGCTTCCGGCAGGTTAACACCGGGGAGCTGTTTTTT. Its translation: CASSFRQVNTGELFF. The V and J genes are TRBV7-9 and TRBJ2-2; unclear D gene. This CDR3 comprises 15 residues. Trimming took off 3 bases at V and 2 bases at J, with 10 bases between the two ends. Germline V gene sequence: CDR1 SEHNR, CDR2 FQNEAQ (reference sequence).

The gene calls are TRBV10-3 and TRBJ1-1; D is possibly TRBD1 (5 bases). Germline V gives CDR1 ENHRY, CDR2 SYGVKD. V gave up 3 bases and J gave up 5 bases, with 10 bases separating them. The CDR3 is 13 residues long. The CDR3 loop reads CAISDWGETEAFF. The CDR3 DNA follows: TGTGCCATCAGTGACTGGGGCGAGACTGAAGCTTTCTTT.

The V call is TRBV5-5, the J call TRBJ1-4, with 7 bases matching TRBD1. Per the germline V gene, CDR1 is SGHKS and CDR2 is YYEKEE (reference sequence). The CDR3 length is 13 residues. V lost 4 bases, J lost 10 bases, and 7 bases stayed unmatched. The CDR3 coding sequence is TGTGCCAGCAGCGTTCCAGGGGGTGTAAAACTGTTTTTT. Encoded protein: CASSVPGGVKLFF. The full variable domain, its missing parts supplied by reference TRBV5-5 and TRBJ1-4, is DAGVTQSPTHLIKTRGQQVTLRCSPISGHKSVSWYQQVLGQGPQFIFQYYEKEERGRGNFPDRFSARQFPNYSSELNVNALLLGDSALYLCASSVPGGVKLFFGSGTQLSVL.

The chain carries TRBV9 and TRBJ2-1; 12 bases are shared with TRBD2. Germline CDR1 reads SGDLS; CDR2 reads YYNGEE. This CDR3 has 20 residues. The ends lost 4 bases at V and 1 base at J; junction bases unmatched: 15. In DNA, the CDR3 is TGTGCCAGCAGCACCCGGGCTAGCGGGAGGGCCTTGTCGTCCTACAATGAGCAGTTCTTC. Its translation is CASSTRASGRALSSYNEQFF.

The V and J genes are TRBV30 and TRBJ2-7; TRBD2 aligns across 10 bases. Germline assignment: CDR1 GTSNPN and CDR2 SVGIG (reference sequence). This CDR3 has 15 residues. Trimming removed 4 bases from V and 4 bases from J; junction bases left unmatched: 10. The CDR3 spells CAWTQKASGSYEQYF. CDR3 in DNA: TGTGCCTGGACCCAAAAGGCTAGCGGGAGTTACGAGCAGTACTTC.

The J gene is TRBJ2-2, the V gene TRBV19; possible D gene TRBD1, 5 bases. This CDR3 is built from 15 residues. Germline V gene data show CDR1 as LNHDA and CDR2 as SQIVND (reference sequence). Trimming shortened V by 3 bases and J by 7 bases, and 15 bases separated the two germline ends. The CDR3, as DNA: TGTGCCAGTAGTATGTTCCAGGGTTTATACGGGGAGCTGTTTTTT. It yields the protein CASSMFQGLYGELFF. The complete variable domain, with remaining parts taken from reference TRBV19 and TRBJ2-2, reads DGGITQSPKYLFRKEGQNVTLSCEQNLNHDAMYWYRQDPGQGLRLIYYSQIVNDFQKGDIAEGYSVSREKKESFPLTVTSAQKNPTAFYLCASSMFQGLYGELFFGEGSRLTVL.

The rearrangement uses TRBV28 and TRBJ1-1, with TRBD1 identical over 10 bases. Germline V CDR1 and CDR2: MDHEN, SYDVKM. V lost 6 bases and J lost 4; bases outside the gene matches: 5. The CDR3 length is 14 residues. In DNA, the CDR3 is TGTGCCAGCAGGACAGGGGGCTTAGGCACTGAAGCTTTCTTT. It encodes CASRTGGLGTEAFF.

This clone is a singleton in its sample. CDR3 in amino acids: CASSRLAGVMNEQFF. The CDR3 coding sequence is TGTGCCAGCAGTCGACTAGCGGGAGTGATGAATGAGCAGTTCTTC. This chain joins TRBV27 and TRBJ2-1; 12 bases map to TRBD2. Germline-derived CDR1 and CDR2 are MNHEY and SMNVEV (reference sequence). Trimming removed 5 bases from V and 7 bases from J; junction bases left unmatched: 6. This CDR3 comprises 15 residues.

The chain links TRBV29-1 to TRBJ1-2; the match to TRBD1 covers 7 bases. Germline V lookup: CDR1 SQVTM, CDR2 ANQGSEA. This CDR3 contains 13 residues. Trimming at V came to 7 bases and at J to 5 bases, leaving 10 bases not matched to a gene. The CDR3 region is CSEQGSSGYGYTF. As DNA, the CDR3 is TGCAGCGAACAGGGGTCTTCTGGGTATGGCTACACCTTC. The full variable domain, completed using reference TRBV29-1 and TRBJ1-2, is SAVISQKPSRDICQRGTSLTIQCQVDSQVTMMFWYRQQPGQSLTLIATANQGSEATYESGFVIDKFPISRPNLTFSTLTVSNMSPEDSSIYLCSEQGSSGYGYTFGSGTRLTVV.

The rearrangement uses TRBV19 and TRBJ2-4, with 9 bases lining up with TRBD2. The trim removed 6 bases at V and 1 base at J, leaving 4 bases unmatched. The CDR3 covers 15 residues. From germline, CDR1 is LNHDA and CDR2 SQIVND (reference sequence). CDR3 DNA sequence: TGTGCCAGTAGCCTCGGGACTAGCGCCAAAAACATTCAGTACTTC. Its translation is CASSLGTSAKNIQYF.

The rearrangement links TRBV4-1 to TRBJ2-1, with 8 positions matching TRBD1. The CDR3 is made up of 15 amino acids. The J segment lost 6 bases and the V segment lost 3 bases, leaving 7 bases of the junction unmatched. CDR1 MGHRA and CDR2 YSYEKL come from the germline V gene. CDR3 loop: CASSQDREWANEQFF. In DNA, the CDR3 is TGCGCCAGCAGCCAGGACAGGGAATGGGCCAATGAGCAGTTCTTC.

This rearrangement joins TRBV6-6 to TRBJ1-2; weak D call: TRBD1 (5 bases). CDR1 is MNHNY, CDR2 SVGAGI, per germline (reference sequence). The CDR3 contains 15 residues. Trimming took 7 bases from V and 6 from J, leaving 21 bases between them. The CDR3 is CASTERDGREDGYTF. The CDR3 bases are TGTGCCAGCACCGAACGGGACGGGCGGGAGGATGGCTACACCTTC.

V is TRBV11-2 and J is TRBJ2-1, with D perhaps TRBD1 (5 bases). From germline, CDR1 is SGHAT and CDR2 FQNNGV. The V and J ends lost 1 base and 10 bases respectively, with 11 bases between them. The CDR3 contains 13 residues. CDR3: CASSLAQGSEQFF. In DNA form, the CDR3 reads TGTGCCAGCAGCTTAGCTCAGGGTAGCGAGCAGTTCTTC.

The chain recombines TRBV4-1 with TRBJ2-1, with TRBD2 as a possible D gene (6 bases). The CDR3 is 18 residues long. The V gene's germline CDR1 is MGHRA and CDR2 YSYEKL. The V end lost 0 bases, the J end lost 3 bases, and 18 bases lay between the germline ends. The CDR3 loop reads CASSQDRGSGYNYNEQFF. The DNA for the CDR3 is TGCGCCAGCAGCCAAGATCGGGGTAGCGGCTATAACTACAATGAGCAGTTCTTC.

The chain uses TRBV6-5 and TRBJ2-1; tentatively, D is TRBD2 (5 bases). V gave up 6 bases and J gave up 4 bases, with 16 bases separating them. This CDR3 has 15 residues. Germline V gives CDR1 MNHEY, CDR2 SVGAGI. Here the CDR3 reads CASSPTNLVYNEQFF. The CDR3 DNA reads as TGTGCCAGCAGCCCGACTAATCTGGTTTACAATGAGCAGTTCTTC.

The CDR3, as DNA: TGCAGCGTTGACTCGACGGGGACCCAGTACTTC. Amino acid sequence: CSVDSTGTQYF. The rearrangement links TRBV29-1 to TRBJ2-5; D gene uncertain. Per the germline V gene, CDR1 is SQVTM and CDR2 is ANQGSEA. This CDR3 has 11 amino acids. V lost 3 bases to trimming and J lost 7 bases, with 9 bases between them.

Only a few counts were recorded for this clone. The CDR3: CASSLGGFATEAFF. In nucleotides, the CDR3 is TGTGCCAGCAGCTTAGGAGGGTTCGCCACTGAAGCTTTCTTT. This rearrangement joins TRBV7-9 to TRBJ1-1; no clear D. This CDR3 has 14 amino acids. Trimming took off 1 base at V and 4 bases at J, with 10 bases between the two ends. Germline V gene sequence: CDR1 SEHNR, CDR2 FQNEAQ (reference sequence).

The V and J genes are TRBV18 and TRBJ1-1, with TRBD1 as a possible D gene (6 bases). This CDR3 is 15 amino acids long. V dropped 2 bases and J dropped 3 bases, with 13 bases sitting between them. Germline V gene lookup returns CDR1 KGHSH and CDR2 LQKENI. The DNA for the CDR3 is TGTGCCAGCTCACCAGCTGACAGGCGGGACACTGAAGCTTTCTTT. It encodes CASSPADRRDTEAFF.

The chain employs TRBV5-1 and TRBJ1-5, with D possibly matching TRBD1 (5 bases). V shed 4 bases and J shed 4 bases, with 18 bases lying between them. There are 16 residues in the CDR3. The germline gives CDR1 SGHRS, CDR2 YFSETQ. Written as DNA, the CDR3 is TGCGCCAGCAGCCCGGGGGGTCTCCTGGGAAATCAGCCCCAGCATTTT. Protein product: CASSPGGLLGNQPQHF.

This rearrangement joins TRBV4-1 to TRBJ2-7, with a tentative D call TRBD1 (7 bases). The CDR3 is 13 residues long. V lost 3 bases and J 3 bases, leaving 9 bases between the germline ends. CDR1 and CDR2 from the germline V gene are MGHRA and YSYEKL. This CDR3 is CASSQRDSYEQYF. Here the CDR3 DNA reads TGCGCCAGCAGCCAGCGGGACAGCTACGAGCAGTACTTC.

The sample holds one count of this clone. The gene calls are TRBV9 and TRBJ2-3, with TRBD2 as a possible D gene (5 bases). V dropped 0 bases and J dropped 6 bases, with 5 bases sitting between them. Germline CDR1 reads SGDLS; CDR2 reads YYNGEE. The CDR3 is made up of 12 amino acids. CDR3: CASSVGRDTQYF. The DNA of the CDR3 is TGTGCCAGCAGCGTAGGGAGGGATACGCAGTATTTT.

The chain links TRBV24-1 to TRBJ2-1; TRBD2 is a possible D gene (5 bases). Germline CDR1 KGHDR, CDR2 SFDVKD. The CDR3 is 14 amino acids. The V end lost 3 bases, the J end lost 3 bases, and 8 bases lay between the germline ends. CDR3 amino acids: CATSDTGDYNEQFF. CDR3 sequence (DNA): TGTGCCACCAGTGATACCGGGGACTACAATGAGCAGTTCTTC.

The V and J genes are TRBV6-5 and TRBJ1-5, with 10 bases matching TRBD1. V lost 6 bases, J lost 5 bases, and 4 bases stayed unmatched. The length of the CDR3 is 14 residues. Germline V CDR1 and CDR2: MNHEY, SVGAGI. CDR3 DNA: TGTGCCAGCAGGGCCGGGACAGGGGATCAGCCCCAGCATTTT. Its protein is CASRAGTGDQPQHF.

The chain links TRBV2 to TRBJ2-2, with a tentative D call TRBD1 (5 bases). The germline CDR1 and CDR2 sequences are SNHLY and FYNNEI. V dropped 5 bases and J dropped 2 bases, with 12 bases sitting between them. The CDR3 runs to 15 residues. This chain's CDR3 is CASSRGLPNTGELFF. DNA for the CDR3: TGTGCCAGCAGTAGGGGTTTACCTAACACCGGGGAGCTGTTTTTT. Together with reference TRBV2 and TRBJ2-2, the CDR3 gives the full variable domain: EPEVTQTPSHQVTQMGQEVILRCVPISNHLYFYWYRQILGQKVEFLVSFYNNEISEKSEIFDDQFSVERPDGSNFTLKIRSTKLEDSAMYFCASSRGLPNTGELFFGEGSRLTVL.

This sequence joins TRBV28 and TRBJ2-3; 10 nucleotides align to TRBD1. The CDR3 has 16 residues. Trimming cost V 2 bases and J 2 bases; bases outside gene matches: 4. Per germline, CDR1 MDHEN and CDR2 SYDVKM. CDR3 region: CASSLRQGAVTDTQYF. The CDR3 DNA follows: TGTGCCAGCAGTTTACGACAGGGGGCAGTCACAGATACGCAGTATTTT.

This clone was detected only once. This rearrangement joins TRBV3-1 (or the pseudogene TRBV3-2) to TRBJ2-4; D may be TRBD2 (6 bases). The ends were cut back, 4 bases at V and 4 bases at J, with 20 bases in the middle. The V gene's germline CDR1 is LGHDT and CDR2 YNNKEL (reference sequence). The CDR3 extends over 17 amino acids. In nucleotides, the CDR3 is TGTGCCAGCAGCCCGACTCATATACTAGCTAAAAAAAACATTCAGTACTTC. The encoded protein is CASSPTHILAKKNIQYF.